This passage covers 20 T cell receptor beta chains from one sample sequenced in a study of blood T cell repertoires in COVID-19. Using immunoSEQ multiplex PCR, the repertoire was profiled, and TCRdb retains in-frame clones only, with some absent. The data hold approximately 75,000 clones, with approximately 86% observed a single time. The sample comprised peripheral blood. The receptors derive from an elderly man with COVID-19, enrolled during active disease.

The V and J genes are TRBV13 and TRBJ1-1; D remains unclear. The CDR3 spans 14 residues. V was cut by 0 bases and J by 4 bases, with 9 bases left in between. The germline V gene encodes CDR1 PRHDT and CDR2 FYEKMQ (reference sequence). The CDR3 spells CASSLGVGVTEAFF. The CDR3 nucleotides are TGTGCCAGCAGCTTAGGAGTCGGAGTCACTGAAGCTTTCTTT.

This chain joins TRBV6-1 and TRBJ2-1, with D possibly TRBD2 on 6 matching bases. This CDR3 spans 14 amino acids. The ends were cut back, 0 bases at V and 15 bases at J, with 18 bases in the middle. Looked up from germline, CDR1 is MNHNS and CDR2 is SASEGT. The CDR3 is CASSEAIGGDIRFF. In DNA, the CDR3 is TGTGCCAGCAGTGAAGCGATCGGGGGAGACATACGGTTCTTC.

This clone was seen only once. The genes are TRBV19 and TRBJ1-6, with D uncertain. Germline CDR1 and CDR2: LNHDA and SQIVND (reference sequence). The CDR3 loop spans 14 amino acids. This CDR3 is CASRRSSYNSPLHF. CDR3 coding DNA: TGTGCAAGCAGGAGGAGCTCCTATAATTCACCCCTCCACTTT.

The chain is built from TRBV4-1 and TRBJ2-2, with D tentatively TRBD1 (6 bases). Germline loops: CDR1 MGHRA, CDR2 YSYEKL. This CDR3 is built from 15 residues. V lost 4 bases, J lost 6 bases, and 15 bases lay in between. CDR3: CASSLETGYPGELFF. As DNA, the CDR3 is TGCGCCAGCAGCCTAGAGACAGGATATCCCGGGGAGCTGTTTTTT.

The chain carries TRBV19 and TRBJ1-6; no clear D. Per the germline V gene, CDR1 is LNHDA and CDR2 is SQIVND (reference sequence). The CDR3 spans 15 residues. Trimming took 6 bases from V and 5 from J, leaving 14 bases between them. CDR3 nucleotides: TGTGCCAGTAGACCGGGGAGGGAGCATAATTCACCCCTCCACTTT. Translating it yields CASRPGREHNSPLHF.

J is TRBJ1-1 and V is TRBV27, with D maybe TRBD1 (6 bases). The CDR3 sequence is 12 residues long. Germline V gene sequence: CDR1 MNHEY, CDR2 SMNVEV (reference sequence). The ends were cut back, 7 bases at V and 5 bases at J, with 11 bases in the middle. The CDR3 DNA follows: TGTGCCAGCAAGAAGGGGGGGACTGAAGCTTTCTTT. Translating gives CASKKGGTEAFF.

A word on this clone: At the DNA level, this CDR3 is encoded by other sequences in the same sample as well. The rearrangement joins TRBV27 to TRBJ1-6; 9 bases are shared with TRBD1. Per germline, CDR1 MNHEY and CDR2 SMNVEV (reference sequence). With 3 bases clipped from V and 6 bases from J, the junction kept 0 bases outside the gene matches. This CDR3 has 14 residues. The CDR3 nucleotides are TGTGCCAGCAGTTTGGGACAGGGTAATTCACCCCTCCACTTT. It codes for CASSLGQGNSPLHF.

The CDR3 spells CASSHVRQGRDEQFF. Here the CDR3 DNA reads TGTGCCAGCAGTCATGTAAGACAGGGGAGGGATGAGCAGTTCTTC. V usage is TRBV6-6 and J usage is TRBJ2-1; D is possibly TRBD1 (8 bases). The CDR3 spans 15 residues. The ends were cut back, 5 bases at V and 8 bases at J, with 19 bases in the middle. The germline V gene encodes CDR1 MNHNY and CDR2 SVGAGI (reference sequence).

V and J are TRBV25-1 and TRBJ1-2; 8 bases line up with TRBD1. J lost 1 base, V lost 3 bases, and 4 bases had no gene match. The CDR3 is 15 residues long. Germline V gene sequence: CDR1 MGHDK, CDR2 SYGVNS. The DNA of the CDR3 is TGTGCCAGCAGTGACAGGACAGGGTTTAACTATGGCTACACCTTC. Its translation: CASSDRTGFNYGYTF.

This clone has more than one count but fewer than ten. The chain has TRBV19 and TRBJ1-1; 9 nucleotides line up with TRBD1. This CDR3 comprises 17 residues. Germline lookup yields CDR1 LNHDA and CDR2 SQIVND (reference sequence). The V segment lost 9 bases and the J segment 0 bases; nucleotides outside the gene matches: 14. CDR3 bases: TGTGCCAGCCTACCTGGGACAGGGTATCCACTGAACACTGAAGCTTTCTTT. It is translated as CASLPGTGYPLNTEAFF.

This chain joins TRBV2 and TRBJ1-5; D is perhaps TRBD1 (6 bases). V gave up 1 base and J gave up 2 bases, with 6 bases separating them. The CDR3 contains 14 residues. CDR1 is SNHLY, CDR2 FYNNEI, per germline. CDR3 nucleotides: TGTGCCAGCAGTGAAGACAGGGGCAATCAGCCCCAGCATTTT. This sequence encodes CASSEDRGNQPQHF.

This sequence joins TRBV5-6 and TRBJ1-5, with 9 bases matching TRBD1. CDR1 and CDR2 (germline): SGHDT, YYEEEE. The ends lost 0 bases at V and 0 bases at J; junction bases unmatched: 10. The CDR3 runs 19 residues. The CDR3 here is CASSLGRGTGRYSNQPQHF. CDR3 in DNA: TGTGCCAGCAGCTTGGGACGGGGGACAGGGCGATATAGCAATCAGCCCCAGCATTTT.

The chain employs TRBV6-5 and TRBJ1-5, with TRBD1 matching 9 bases. V was clipped by 10 bases and J by 6 bases; unmatched bases: 7. The CDR3 runs to 13 residues. Germline CDR1 reads MNHEY; CDR2 reads SVGAGI. CDR3 protein: CATVQGAGQPQHF. In DNA, the CDR3 is TGTGCCACAGTACAGGGGGCAGGTCAGCCCCAGCATTTT.

The V gene is TRBV6-1, the J gene TRBJ1-4; tentative D call: TRBD1 (6 bases). This CDR3 is 15 amino acids long. Trimming removed 1 base at V and 6 bases at J, with 12 bases between. CDR1 MNHNS and CDR2 SASEGT come from the germline V gene. CDR3 sequence (DNA): TGTGCCAGCAGTGAAGTGGCAGGGGTGGATGAAAAACTGTTTTTT. Amino acid sequence: CASSEVAGVDEKLFF.

The chain couples TRBV25-1 to TRBJ2-7; TRBD1 matches at 7 bases. The CDR3 loop spans 16 amino acids. Germline loops: CDR1 MGHDK, CDR2 SYGVNS. With V trimmed by 3 bases and J by 5 bases, 13 bases remained unmatched. As DNA, the CDR3 is TGTGCCAGCAGTGATGAAGGGACAGTGGCCTCACACGAGCAGTACTTC. This encodes CASSDEGTVASHEQYF.

The J gene is TRBJ1-2, the V gene TRBV12-3 or TRBV12-4; the D is unclear. This CDR3 has 13 residues. V lost 7 bases and J lost 7, with 16 bases in between. The CDR3 sequence: CASIAREGFGYTF. As DNA, the CDR3 is TGTGCCAGCATAGCTCGGGAGGGTTTTGGCTACACCTTC.

The V gene is TRBV2, the J gene TRBJ1-2; D gene uncertain. Germline V gives CDR1 SNHLY, CDR2 FYNNEI. The germline V and J ends were trimmed by 5 bases and 4 bases, with 8 bases remaining between them. The CDR3 consists of 12 residues. CDR3 nucleotides: TGTGCCAGCAGTCGGGAGGCCTATGGCTACACCTTC. Its protein product is CASSREAYGYTF.

The chain couples TRBV7-3 to TRBJ2-1; 7 bases match TRBD1. Germline trimming cut 0 bases from V and 8 bases from J; bases unmatched to any gene: 7. From germline, CDR1 is SGHTA and CDR2 FQGTGA. The CDR3 is 15 amino acids. CDR3 nucleotide sequence: TGTGCCAGCAGCTTAACAGGGGGCTCGTTGCATGAGCAGTTCTTC. It encodes CASSLTGGSLHEQFF.

The chain uses TRBV7-6 and TRBJ2-5; D might be TRBD1 (5 bases). Per germline, CDR1 SGHVS and CDR2 FNYEAQ. Trimming took off 7 bases at V and 4 bases at J, with 16 bases between the two ends. The CDR3 contains 14 residues. CDR3 sequence (DNA): TGTGCCAGCACTGGCATGGGGCTTGGAGAGACCCAGTACTTC. Its protein is CASTGMGLGETQYF. The complete variable domain, with remaining parts taken from reference TRBV7-6 and TRBJ2-5, reads GAGVSQSPRYKVTKRGQDVALRCDPISGHVSLYWYRQALGQGPEFLTYFNYEAQQDKSGLPNDRFSAERPEGSISTLTIQRTEQRDSAMYRCASTGMGLGETQYFGPGTRLLVL.

V is TRBV18 and J is TRBJ1-1; 10 bases line up with TRBD1. V shed 6 bases, J shed 8 bases, and the junction held 9 bases outside the gene matches. Germline V gene sequence: CDR1 KGHSH, CDR2 LQKENI. This CDR3 has 14 residues. In DNA, the CDR3 is TGTGCCAGCTCTCCCACCCTGACAGGGGGCGAAGCTTTCTTT. It specifies CASSPTLTGGEAFF.